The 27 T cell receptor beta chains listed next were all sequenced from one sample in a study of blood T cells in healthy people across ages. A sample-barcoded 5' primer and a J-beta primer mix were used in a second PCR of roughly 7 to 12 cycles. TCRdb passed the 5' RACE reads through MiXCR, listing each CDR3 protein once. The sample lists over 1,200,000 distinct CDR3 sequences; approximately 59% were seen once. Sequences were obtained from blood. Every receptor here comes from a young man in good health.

Here the CDR3 DNA reads TGTGCCAGCAGCCAAGGGGCGGGAGTCCCAGATACGCAGTATTTT. Protein product: CASSQGAGVPDTQYF. The chain is built from TRBV4-2 and TRBJ2-3, with 7 bases lining up with TRBD2. The V gene end was trimmed by 1 base and the J gene end by 4 bases; junction bases not matched to a gene: 5. The CDR3 runs 15 residues. The V gene's germline CDR1 is LGHNA and CDR2 YNFKEQ.

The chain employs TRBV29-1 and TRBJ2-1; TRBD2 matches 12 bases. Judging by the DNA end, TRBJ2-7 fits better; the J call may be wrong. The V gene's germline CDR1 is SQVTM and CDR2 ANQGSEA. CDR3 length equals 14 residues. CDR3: CSVGGTSGPREQYF. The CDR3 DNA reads TGCAGCGTGGGGGGGACTAGCGGGCCCCGTGAGCAGTACTTC.

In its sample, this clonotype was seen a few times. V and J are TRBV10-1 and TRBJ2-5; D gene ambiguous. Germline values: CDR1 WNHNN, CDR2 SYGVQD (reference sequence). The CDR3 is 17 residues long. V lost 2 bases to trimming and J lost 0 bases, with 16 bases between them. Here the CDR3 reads CASSETVSRQYQETQYF. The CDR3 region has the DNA TGCGCCAGCAGTGAGACCGTCTCTCGCCAATACCAAGAGACCCAGTACTTC.

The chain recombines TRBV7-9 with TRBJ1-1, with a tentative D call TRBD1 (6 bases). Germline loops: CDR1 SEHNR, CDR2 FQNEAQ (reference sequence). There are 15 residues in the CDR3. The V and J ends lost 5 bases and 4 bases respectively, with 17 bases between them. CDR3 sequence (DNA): TGTGCCAGCAGCCCTACGACAGGACGGGGCACTGAAGCTTTCTTT. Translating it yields CASSPTTGRGTEAFF.

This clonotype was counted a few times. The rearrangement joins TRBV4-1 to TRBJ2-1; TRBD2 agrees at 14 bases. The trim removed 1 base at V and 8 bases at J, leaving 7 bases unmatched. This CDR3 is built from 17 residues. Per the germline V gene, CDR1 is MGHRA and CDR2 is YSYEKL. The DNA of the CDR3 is TGCGCCAGCAGCCAAGTCTTCGGACTAGCGGGAGGCCATGAGCAGTTCTTC. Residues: CASSQVFGLAGGHEQFF.

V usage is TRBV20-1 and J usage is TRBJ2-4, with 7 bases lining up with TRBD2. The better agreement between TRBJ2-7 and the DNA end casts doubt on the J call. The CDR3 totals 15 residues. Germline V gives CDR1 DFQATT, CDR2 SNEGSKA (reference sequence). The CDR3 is CSARSPAGLNHEQYF. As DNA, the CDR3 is TGCAGTGCTAGAAGCCCTGCGGGACTAAACCACGAGCAGTACTTC.

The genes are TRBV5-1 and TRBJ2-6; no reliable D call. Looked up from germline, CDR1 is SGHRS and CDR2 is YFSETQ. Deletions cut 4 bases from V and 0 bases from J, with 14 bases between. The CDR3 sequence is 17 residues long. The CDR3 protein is CASSPAVGGSGANVLTF. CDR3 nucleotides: TGCGCCAGCAGCCCGGCGGTAGGTGGCTCTGGGGCCAACGTCCTGACTTTC.

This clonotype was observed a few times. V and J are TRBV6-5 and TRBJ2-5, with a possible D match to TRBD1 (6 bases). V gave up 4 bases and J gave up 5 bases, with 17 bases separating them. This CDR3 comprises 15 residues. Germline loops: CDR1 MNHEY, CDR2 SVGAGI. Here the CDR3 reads CASSFQSSGVETQYF. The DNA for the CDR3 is TGTGCCAGCAGTTTTCAGTCTTCAGGGGTGGAGACCCAGTACTTC.

CDR3 sequence: CAAALNLLNTEAFF. The CDR3 bases are TGTGCCGCAGCATTGAACTTATTGAACACTGAAGCTTTCTTT. The chain joins TRBV6-5 to TRBJ1-1; D call uncertain. Trimming took off 11 bases at V and 0 bases at J, with 16 bases between the two ends. The CDR3 totals 14 residues. Germline CDR1 and CDR2: MNHEY and SVGAGI.

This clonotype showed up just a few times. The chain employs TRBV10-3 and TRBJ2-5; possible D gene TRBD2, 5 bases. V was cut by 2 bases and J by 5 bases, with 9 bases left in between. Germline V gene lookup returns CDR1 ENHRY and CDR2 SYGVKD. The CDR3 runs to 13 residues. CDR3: CAISEGSPETQYF. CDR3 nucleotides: TGTGCCATCAGTGAGGGGAGTCCCGAGACCCAGTACTTC.

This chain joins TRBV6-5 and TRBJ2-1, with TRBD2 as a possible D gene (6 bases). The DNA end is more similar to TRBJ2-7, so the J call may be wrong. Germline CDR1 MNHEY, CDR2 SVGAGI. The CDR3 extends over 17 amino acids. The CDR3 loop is CASSSQFRRASYNEQYF. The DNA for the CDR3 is TGTGCCAGCAGTTCTCAGTTTCGGAGGGCCTCCTACAATGAGCAGTACTTC.

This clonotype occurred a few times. The CDR3 spells CASSPPLAGHTDTQYF. CDR3 sequence (DNA): TGCGCCAGCAGCCCTCCTCTAGCGGGGCACACAGATACGCAGTATTTT. V is TRBV5-1 and J is TRBJ2-3, with TRBD2 identical over 9 bases. The CDR3 contains 16 residues. Per germline, CDR1 SGHRS and CDR2 YFSETQ. With V trimmed by 4 bases and J by 2 bases, 8 bases remained unmatched. Combining the CDR3 with reference TRBV5-1 and TRBJ2-3 gives the whole variable domain KAGVTQTPRYLIKTRGQQVTLSCSPISGHRSVSWYQQTPGQGLQFLFEYFSETQRNKGNFPGRFSGRQFSNSRSEMNVSTLELGDSALYLCASSPPLAGHTDTQYFGPGTRLTVL.

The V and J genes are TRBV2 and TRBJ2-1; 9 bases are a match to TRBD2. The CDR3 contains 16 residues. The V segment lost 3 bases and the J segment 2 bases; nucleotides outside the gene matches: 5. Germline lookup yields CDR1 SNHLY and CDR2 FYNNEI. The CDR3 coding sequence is TGTGCCAGCAGTGACGGGCGGGGGGGCCCCTACAATGAGCAGTTCTTC. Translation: CASSDGRGGPYNEQFF.

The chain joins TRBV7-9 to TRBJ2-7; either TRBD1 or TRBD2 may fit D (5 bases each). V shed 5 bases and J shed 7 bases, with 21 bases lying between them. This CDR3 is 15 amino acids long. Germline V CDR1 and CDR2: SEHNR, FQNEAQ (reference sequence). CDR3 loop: CASSPRDRPSGEQYF. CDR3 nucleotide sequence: TGTGCCAGCAGCCCCCGGGACCGACCATCGGGTGAGCAGTACTTC.

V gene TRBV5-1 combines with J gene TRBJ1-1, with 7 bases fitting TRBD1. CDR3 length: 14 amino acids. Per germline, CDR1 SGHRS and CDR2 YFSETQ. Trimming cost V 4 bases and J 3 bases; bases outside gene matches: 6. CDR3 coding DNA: TGCGCCAGCAGCGTGGGACAGAAGGACACTGAAGCTTTCTTT. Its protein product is CASSVGQKDTEAFF.

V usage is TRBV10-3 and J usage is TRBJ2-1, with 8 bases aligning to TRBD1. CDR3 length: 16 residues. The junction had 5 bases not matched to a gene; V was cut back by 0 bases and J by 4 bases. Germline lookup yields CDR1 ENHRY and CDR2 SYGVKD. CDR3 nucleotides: TGTGCCATCAGTGAGTCGATGGACAGGGATTACAATGAGCAGTTCTTC. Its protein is CAISESMDRDYNEQFF.

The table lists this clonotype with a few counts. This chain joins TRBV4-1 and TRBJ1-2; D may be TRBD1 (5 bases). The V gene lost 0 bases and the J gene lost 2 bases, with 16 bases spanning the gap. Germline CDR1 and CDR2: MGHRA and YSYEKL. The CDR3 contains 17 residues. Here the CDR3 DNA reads TGCGCCAGCAGCCAAGAAGGGAGGAGGGGTGGAAACTATGGCTACACCTTC. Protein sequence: CASSQEGRRGGNYGYTF.

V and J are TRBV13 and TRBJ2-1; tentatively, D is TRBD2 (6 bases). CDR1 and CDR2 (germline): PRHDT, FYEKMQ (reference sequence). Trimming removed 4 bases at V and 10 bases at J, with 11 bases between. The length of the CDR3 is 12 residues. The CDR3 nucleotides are TGTGCCAGCAGCTCCCCTAGCGCCGAGCAGTTCTTC. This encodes CASSSPSAEQFF.

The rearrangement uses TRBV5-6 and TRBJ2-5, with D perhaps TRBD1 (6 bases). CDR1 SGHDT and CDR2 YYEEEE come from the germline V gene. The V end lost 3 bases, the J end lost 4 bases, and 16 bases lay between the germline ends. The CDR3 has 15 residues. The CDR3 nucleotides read TGTGCCAGCAGCTATTCAACAGGGTTTGGAGAGACCCAGTACTTC. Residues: CASSYSTGFGETQYF.

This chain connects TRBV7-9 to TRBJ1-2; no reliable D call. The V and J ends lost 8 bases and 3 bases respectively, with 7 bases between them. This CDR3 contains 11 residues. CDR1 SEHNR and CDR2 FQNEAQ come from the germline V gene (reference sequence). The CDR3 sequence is CASGVDYGYTF. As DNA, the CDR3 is TGTGCCAGCGGGGTAGACTATGGCTACACCTTC.

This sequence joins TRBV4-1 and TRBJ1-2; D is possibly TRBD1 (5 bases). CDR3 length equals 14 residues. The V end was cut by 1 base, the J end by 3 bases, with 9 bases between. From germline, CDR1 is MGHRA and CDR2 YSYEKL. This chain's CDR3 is CASSQVSGHYGYTF. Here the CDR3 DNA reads TGCGCCAGCAGCCAAGTCTCAGGGCACTATGGCTACACCTTC.

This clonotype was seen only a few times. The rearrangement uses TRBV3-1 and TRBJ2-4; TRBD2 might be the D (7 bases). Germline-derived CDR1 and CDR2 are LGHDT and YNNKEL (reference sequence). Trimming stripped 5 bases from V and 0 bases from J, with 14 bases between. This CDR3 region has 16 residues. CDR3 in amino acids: CASSGRGALAKNIQYF. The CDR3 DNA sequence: TGTGCCAGCAGCGGCCGGGGGGCTTTAGCCAAAAACATTCAGTACTTC.

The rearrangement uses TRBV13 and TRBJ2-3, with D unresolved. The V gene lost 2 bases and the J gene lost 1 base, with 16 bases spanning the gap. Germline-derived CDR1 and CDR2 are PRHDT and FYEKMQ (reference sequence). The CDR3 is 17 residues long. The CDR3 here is CASSLQFFGEGTDTQYF. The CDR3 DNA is TGTGCCAGCAGCTTACAATTCTTCGGCGAAGGCACAGATACGCAGTATTTT.

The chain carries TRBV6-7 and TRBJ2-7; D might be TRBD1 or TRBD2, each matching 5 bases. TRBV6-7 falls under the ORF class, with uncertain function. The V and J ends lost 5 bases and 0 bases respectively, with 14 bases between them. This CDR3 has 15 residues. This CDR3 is CASSLLGAGSYEQYF. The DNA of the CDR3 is TGTGCCAGCAGTCTTTTAGGGGCGGGCTCCTACGAGCAGTACTTC.

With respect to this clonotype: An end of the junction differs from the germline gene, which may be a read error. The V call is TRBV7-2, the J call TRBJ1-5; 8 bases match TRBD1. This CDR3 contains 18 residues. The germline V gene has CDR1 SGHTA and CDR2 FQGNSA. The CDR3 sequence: CAGSLGQGALFGNQPQHF. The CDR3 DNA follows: TGTGCCGGCAGCTTGGGGCAGGGGGCCTTGTTTGGCAATCAGCCCCAGCATTTT.

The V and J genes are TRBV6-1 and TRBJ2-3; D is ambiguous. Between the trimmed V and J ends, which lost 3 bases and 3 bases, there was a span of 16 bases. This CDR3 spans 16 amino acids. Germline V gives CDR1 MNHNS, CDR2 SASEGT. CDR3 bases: TGTGCCAGCAGTGAGCCATACAGAGAGAGTACAGATACGCAGTATTTT. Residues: CASSEPYRESTDTQYF.

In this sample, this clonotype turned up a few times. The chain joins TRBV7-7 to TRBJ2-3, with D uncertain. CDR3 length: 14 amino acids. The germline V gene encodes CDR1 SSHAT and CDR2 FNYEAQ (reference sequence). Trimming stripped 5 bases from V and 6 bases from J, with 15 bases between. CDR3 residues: CASSPGRWQDTQYF. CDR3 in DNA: TGTGCCAGCAGCCCCGGGCGGTGGCAGGATACGCAGTATTTT.